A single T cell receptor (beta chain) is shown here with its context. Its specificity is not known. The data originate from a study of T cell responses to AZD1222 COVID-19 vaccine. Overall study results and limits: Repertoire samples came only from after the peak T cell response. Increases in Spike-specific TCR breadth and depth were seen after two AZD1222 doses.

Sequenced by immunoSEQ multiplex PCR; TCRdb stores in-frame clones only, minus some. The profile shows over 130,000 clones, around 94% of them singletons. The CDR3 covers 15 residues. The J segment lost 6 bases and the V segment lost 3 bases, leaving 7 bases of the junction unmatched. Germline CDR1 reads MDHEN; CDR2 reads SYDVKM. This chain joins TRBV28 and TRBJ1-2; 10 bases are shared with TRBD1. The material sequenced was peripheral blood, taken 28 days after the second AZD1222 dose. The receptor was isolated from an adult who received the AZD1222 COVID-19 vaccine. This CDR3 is CASSFTDRGGDGYTF. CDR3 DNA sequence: TGTGCCAGCAGTTTCACGGACAGGGGGGGCGATGGCTACACCTTC.